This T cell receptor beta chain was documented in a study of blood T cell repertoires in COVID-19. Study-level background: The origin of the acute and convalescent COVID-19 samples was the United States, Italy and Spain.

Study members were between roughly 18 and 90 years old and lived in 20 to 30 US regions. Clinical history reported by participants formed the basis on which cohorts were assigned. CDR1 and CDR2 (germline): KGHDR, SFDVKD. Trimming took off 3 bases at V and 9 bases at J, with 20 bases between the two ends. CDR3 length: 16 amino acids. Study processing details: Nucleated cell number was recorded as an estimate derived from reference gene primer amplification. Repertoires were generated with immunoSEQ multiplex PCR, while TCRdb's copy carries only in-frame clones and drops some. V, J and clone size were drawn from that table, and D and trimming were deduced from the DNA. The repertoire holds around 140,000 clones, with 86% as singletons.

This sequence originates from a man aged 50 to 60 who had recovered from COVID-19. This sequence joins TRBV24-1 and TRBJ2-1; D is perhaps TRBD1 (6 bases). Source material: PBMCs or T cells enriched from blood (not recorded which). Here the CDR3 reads CATSDRSGTKSGEQFF. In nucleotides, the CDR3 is TGTGCCACCAGTGATCGGTCCGGGACAAAATCGGGTGAGCAGTTCTTC.